Below, 20 T cell receptor beta chains from the same sample are listed, as sequenced in a study of blood T cell repertoires in COVID-19 (dated by TCRdb to the early 2020s). Library creation used the immunoSEQ multiplex PCR assay. Entries here come from immuneACCESS through TCRdb and include only in-frame sequences with V and J called. Some clones fail to appear in such tables; in the studies checked, an unresolved V gene covers under half of the shortfall, and the cause of the remainder is unknown. For this sample the table gives 60,000 or so clones, of which around 74% were detected only once. Over 5% of the sample belongs to the ten largest clones. Specimen: peripheral blood. Source of these receptors: a woman aged 45-65 years with active or convalescent COVID-19.

This clone has only a few counts. V and J are TRBV19 and TRBJ1-1, with D possibly being TRBD1 (6 bases). Germline V gene data show CDR1 as LNHDA and CDR2 as SQIVND (reference sequence). The CDR3 length is 16 residues. Trimming shortened V by 3 bases and J by 2 bases, and 16 bases separated the two germline ends. This CDR3 is CASSIRRWGPNTEAFF. CDR3 bases: TGTGCCAGTAGTATTAGGAGATGGGGGCCTAACACTGAAGCTTTCTTT.

This chain links TRBV24-1 with TRBJ2-4, with 7 bases matching TRBD2. The trim removed 5 bases at V and 5 bases at J, leaving 8 bases unmatched. The germline V gene has CDR1 KGHDR and CDR2 SFDVKD. The CDR3 sequence is 15 residues long. CDR3 sequence: CATSGGGPRENIQYF. CDR3 bases: TGTGCCACCAGTGGGGGGGGTCCGCGGGAAAACATTCAGTACTTC.

This chain connects TRBV18 to TRBJ2-7; 11 bases are shared with TRBD2. V lost 3 bases, J lost 4 bases, and 5 bases stayed unmatched. Germline lookup yields CDR1 KGHSH and CDR2 LQKENI. This CDR3 is built from 15 residues. The CDR3, as DNA: TGTGCCAGCTCACCTCTAGCTAGCGGGGGGTACGAGCAGTACTTC. It yields the protein CASSPLASGGYEQYF.

The chain couples TRBV9 to TRBJ2-1; the match to TRBD2 covers 7 bases. There are 16 residues in the CDR3. Unmatched junction bases numbered 13, after V lost 3 bases and J lost 7 bases. CDR1 is SGDLS and CDR2 is YYNGEE in the germline V gene. In nucleotides, the CDR3 is TGTGCCAGCAGCGGGAGACTAGCAGCGTGGCAGAATGAGCAGTTCTTC. Its protein is CASSGRLAAWQNEQFF.

V gene TRBV6-4 combines with J gene TRBJ2-7; maybe TRBD2 (5 bases). Trimming shortened V by 7 bases and J by 4 bases, and 17 bases separated the two germline ends. Germline V gene sequence: CDR1 MRHNA, CDR2 SNTAGT. This CDR3 contains 14 residues. The DNA for the CDR3 is TGTGCCAGCACCGGCGGGTCCCCCGCATACGAGCAGTACTTC. It yields the protein CASTGGSPAYEQYF.

The rearrangement uses TRBV30 and TRBJ1-5; 11 bases agree with TRBD1. Germline V CDR1 and CDR2: GTSNPN, SVGIG (reference sequence). With V trimmed by 1 base and J by 6 bases, 8 bases remained unmatched. The CDR3 is 16 amino acids. The CDR3 nucleotides read TGTGCCTGGAGTGCATTACCGGGACAGGGGGGTCAGCCCCAGCATTTT. This codes for CAWSALPGQGGQPQHF.

The J gene is TRBJ2-7, the V gene TRBV5-6; a possible D gene is TRBD1 (6 bases). This CDR3 is built from 15 residues. Germline loops: CDR1 SGHDT, CDR2 YYEEEE. Trimming shortened V by 2 bases and J by 3 bases, and 15 bases separated the two germline ends. CDR3 DNA sequence: TGTGCCAGCAGCTTTTTCCCAGGGGTGAACTACGAGCAGTACTTC. As protein: CASSFFPGVNYEQYF.

The chain employs TRBV5-1 and TRBJ2-5; 12 bases map to TRBD2. The CDR3 sequence is 17 residues long. Germline V gene lookup returns CDR1 SGHRS and CDR2 YFSETQ. Trimming took 0 bases from V and 2 from J; bases not matched to a gene: 5. The CDR3 DNA follows: TGCGCCAGCAGCTTGGCCCTAGCGGGAGGGGGTCAAGAGACCCAGTACTTC. Translated: CASSLALAGGGQETQYF. The whole variable domain, filled in from reference TRBV5-1 and TRBJ2-5, reads KAGVTQTPRYLIKTRGQQVTLSCSPISGHRSVSWYQQTPGQGLQFLFEYFSETQRNKGNFPGRFSGRQFSNSRSEMNVSTLELGDSALYLCASSLALAGGGQETQYFGPGTRLLVL.

This clone was counted between two and nine times. V gene TRBV5-1 combines with J gene TRBJ1-1, with 10 bases that match TRBD1. The germline gives CDR1 SGHRS, CDR2 YFSETQ. The CDR3 loop spans 14 amino acids. V trimming: 5 bases; J trimming: 3 bases; junction bases outside the gene matches: 4. The CDR3 coding sequence is TGCGCCAGCAGTAGGGACAGGGGTTACACTGAAGCTTTCTTT. Translation gives CASSRDRGYTEAFF.

The rearrangement links TRBV6-5 to TRBJ1-1; a weak D match, TRBD1 (5 bases). The germline CDR1 and CDR2 sequences are MNHEY and SVGAGI. V lost 7 bases and J lost 4, with 13 bases in between. This CDR3 region has 13 residues. The CDR3 nucleotides are TGTGCCAGCAAAGAGCGGGGCCCCACTGAAGCTTTCTTT. The encoded protein is CASKERGPTEAFF.

This sequence joins TRBV9 and TRBJ2-1; 14 nucleotides agree with TRBD2. Germline V gives CDR1 SGDLS, CDR2 YYNGEE. The V gene end was trimmed by 0 bases and the J gene end by 8 bases; junction bases not matched to a gene: 19. The CDR3 contains 21 residues. CDR3 in DNA: TGTGCCAGCAGCGTAGGGTCCCAGACTAGCGGGAGGGCCCGTTTGGTCGATGAGCAGTTCTTC. It translates to CASSVGSQTSGRARLVDEQFF.

The table lists this clone with a count of one. This chain uses TRBV18 with TRBJ2-3; 10 positions match TRBD2. This CDR3 is 18 amino acids long. After removal of 1 base from V and 2 bases from J, the junction contained 9 bases not matched to a gene. Germline CDR1 reads KGHSH; CDR2 reads LQKENI. The CDR3 DNA reads as TGTGCCAGCTCACCACGGACTAGCGGCCGAGGGGCCACAGATACGCAGTATTTT. This sequence encodes CASSPRTSGRGATDTQYF.

J is TRBJ2-1 and V is TRBV2; 13 bases line up with TRBD2. The CDR3 covers 16 residues. From germline, CDR1 is SNHLY and CDR2 FYNNEI. V lost 6 bases and J lost 5; bases outside the gene matches: 7. The CDR3 DNA reads TGTGCCAGCAGGGGGACGGGGACTAGCGGGAACAATGAGCAGTTCTTC. Protein sequence: CASRGTGTSGNNEQFF.

Here the CDR3 reads CASSYTATGGKNIQYF. CDR3 DNA: TGTGCCAGCAGTTACACGGCGACAGGGGGCAAAAACATTCAGTACTTC. The rearrangement links TRBV6-6 to TRBJ2-4; 9 bases match TRBD1. Unmatched junction bases numbered 5, after V lost 2 bases and J lost 3 bases. Germline CDR1 and CDR2: MNHNY and SVGAGI (reference sequence). The CDR3 totals 16 residues.

This clone was picked up one time. The J gene is TRBJ1-5, the V gene TRBV19; TRBD1 is a possible D gene (6 bases). Per the germline V gene, CDR1 is LNHDA and CDR2 is SQIVND (reference sequence). CDR3 length equals 15 residues. V was trimmed by 9 bases and J by 4 bases, leaving 19 bases between them. The CDR3 bases are TGTGCCAGCTCCCGAGGGGACACCCCGAATCAGCCCCAGCATTTT. Translation gives CASSRGDTPNQPQHF.

The chain has TRBV7-9 and TRBJ2-3, with 15 bases that match TRBD2. This CDR3 region has 16 residues. V lost 5 bases, J lost 4 bases, and 4 bases stayed unmatched. Germline CDR1 reads SEHNR; CDR2 reads FQNEAQ (reference sequence). The chain's CDR3 is CASSPGLAGGADTQYF. The CDR3 DNA reads TGTGCCAGCAGCCCGGGACTAGCGGGAGGAGCAGATACGCAGTATTTT.

This rearrangement joins TRBV4-3 to TRBJ2-7; a weak D match, TRBD1 (5 bases). CDR1 is LGHNA and CDR2 is YSLEER in the germline V gene. Between the trimmed V and J ends, which lost 1 base and 6 bases, there was a span of 10 bases. The CDR3 runs to 13 residues. CDR3 in amino acids: CASSQGIRGEQYF. In DNA, the CDR3 is TGCGCCAGCAGCCAAGGGATAAGGGGCGAGCAGTACTTC.

V gene TRBV2 combines with J gene TRBJ1-2; D ambiguous. CDR1 and CDR2 from the germline V gene are SNHLY and FYNNEI. With 6 bases removed from V and 2 bases from J, the gap between germline ends came to 19 bases. This CDR3 comprises 16 residues. CDR3 coding DNA: TGTGCCAGCAGCCCTAGTCTCCGGGGAAGGAACTATGGCTACACCTTC. It specifies CASSPSLRGRNYGYTF.

The V gene is TRBV4-1, the J gene TRBJ1-2; possible D gene TRBD1, 5 bases. The CDR3 runs 14 residues. Germline assignment: CDR1 MGHRA and CDR2 YSYEKL. V gave up 0 bases and J gave up 8 bases, with 13 bases separating them. The CDR3 is CASSQEVRRAGYTF. In nucleotides, the CDR3 is TGCGCCAGCAGCCAAGAGGTCCGCAGGGCGGGCTACACCTTC.

This clone was recorded once. This chain joins TRBV7-9 and TRBJ2-7; tentatively, D is TRBD1 (5 bases). The CDR3 length is 14 residues. V shed 3 bases and J shed 2 bases, with 11 bases lying between them. The germline CDR1 and CDR2 sequences are SEHNR and FQNEAQ (reference sequence). The CDR3 bases are TGTGCCAGCAGCTTCCCAGGGCAGGCCTACGAGCAGTACTTC. The encoded protein is CASSFPGQAYEQYF. The full variable domain, rest sourced from reference TRBV7-9 and TRBJ2-7, is DTGVSQNPRHKITKRGQNVTFRCDPISEHNRLYWYRQTLGQGPEFLTYFQNEAQLEKSRLLSDRFSAERPKGSFSTLEIQRTEQGDSAMYLCASSFPGQAYEQYFGPGTRLTVT.